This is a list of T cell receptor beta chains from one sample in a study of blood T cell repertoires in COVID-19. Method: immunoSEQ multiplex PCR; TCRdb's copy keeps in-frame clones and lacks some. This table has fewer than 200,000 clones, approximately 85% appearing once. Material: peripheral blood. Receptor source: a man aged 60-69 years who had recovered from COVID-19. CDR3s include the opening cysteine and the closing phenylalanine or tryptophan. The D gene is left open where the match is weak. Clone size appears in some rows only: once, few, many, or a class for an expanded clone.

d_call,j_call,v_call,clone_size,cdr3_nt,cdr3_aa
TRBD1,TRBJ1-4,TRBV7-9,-,TGTGCCAGCAGACGGGACAGGGGGCGTATAACTAATGAAAAACTGTTTTTT,CASRRDRGRITNEKLFF
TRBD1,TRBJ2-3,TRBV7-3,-,TGTGCCAGCAGCTTAAGGGGACAGCCCAAACATACAGATACGCAGTATTTT,CASSLRGQPKHTDTQYF
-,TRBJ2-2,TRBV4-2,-,TGTGCCAGCAGCCGTACAGGGAGAGTGGAGGCCGGGGAGCTGTTTTTT,CASSRTGRVEAGELFF
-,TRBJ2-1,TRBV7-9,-,TGTGCCAGCAGCTTAGACGGGGGCTCCTACAATGAGCAGTTCTTC,CASSLDGGSYNEQFF
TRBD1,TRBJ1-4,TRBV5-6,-,TGTGCCAGCAGCCGATGGGACAGGGCCGGAGAAAAACTGTTTTTT,CASSRWDRAGEKLFF
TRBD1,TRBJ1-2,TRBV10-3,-,TGTGCCATCAGTGGGGACAGGGGAGAGAGTGGCTACACCTTC,CAISGDRGESGYTF
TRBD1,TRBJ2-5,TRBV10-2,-,TGCGCCAGCAGCCGGGACAGGGTAGGGGAGACCCAGTACTTC,CASSRDRVGETQYF
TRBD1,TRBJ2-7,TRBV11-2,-,TGTGCCAGCAGCTTAGGGCCGGACAGGATTGCCTACGAGCAGTACTTC,CASSLGPDRIAYEQYF
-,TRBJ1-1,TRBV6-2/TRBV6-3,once,TGTGCCAGCAGTTACTCCCCGGGATTTAACACTGAAGCTTTCTTT,CASSYSPGFNTEAFF
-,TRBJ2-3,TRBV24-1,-,TGTGCCACCAGTGATTTGAGGGGGTCCCCAGATACGCAGTATTTT,CATSDLRGSPDTQYF
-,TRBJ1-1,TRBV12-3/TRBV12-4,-,TGTGCCAGCAGTTTCTTGAGATACGAAGCTTTCTTT,CASSFLRYEAFF
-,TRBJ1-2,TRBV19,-,TGTGCCAGCCGGACAGCAGAAACTAACTATGGCTACACCTTC,CASRTAETNYGYTF
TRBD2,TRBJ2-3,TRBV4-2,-,TGTGCCAGCAGCCAACCGACTAGCGGGGTAGGGGATACGCAGTATTTT,CASSQPTSGVGDTQYF
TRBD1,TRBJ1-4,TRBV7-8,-,TGTGCCAGCAGCTCCCGACAGGGGGCAAATGAAAAACTGTTTTTT,CASSSRQGANEKLFF
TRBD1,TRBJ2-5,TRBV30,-,TGTGCCTGGAGGGGACAGGGGGGTTCGGAGACCCAGTACTTC,CAWRGQGGSETQYF
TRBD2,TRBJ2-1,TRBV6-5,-,TGTGCCAGCAGTTACGCTAGCGGGGGGGCTGTTAATGAGCAGTTCTTC,CASSYASGGAVNEQFF
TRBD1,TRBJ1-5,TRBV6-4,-,TGTGCCAGCAGCGAACAGGGGAATCAGCCCCAGCATTTT,CASSEQGNQPQHF
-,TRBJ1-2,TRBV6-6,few,TGTGCCAGCAGTTACTTCGGGACAAACTATGGCTACACCTTC,CASSYFGTNYGYTF
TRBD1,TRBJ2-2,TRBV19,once,TGTGCCAGTAGTATGGGGACAGTTAACGGGGAGCTGTTTTTT,CASSMGTVNGELFF
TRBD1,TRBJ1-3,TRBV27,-,TGTGCCAGCAGTGGATTCGGACAGGGAGCAGGAAACACCATATATTTT,CASSGFGQGAGNTIYF
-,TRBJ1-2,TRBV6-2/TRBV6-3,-,TGTGCCAGCAGCCCCCAGGGGCATGGCTACACCTTC,CASSPQGHGYTF
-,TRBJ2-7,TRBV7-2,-,TGTGCCAGCAGCCCTAATTCTTACGAGCAGTACTTC,CASSPNSYEQYF
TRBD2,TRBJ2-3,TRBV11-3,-,TGTGCCAGCAGCGGAGCGGGGGGAACAGATACGCAGTATTTT,CASSGAGGTDTQYF
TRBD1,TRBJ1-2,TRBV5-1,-,TGCGCCAGCAGCTTGGGCCCGGACAGGAATATCTATGGCTACACCTTC,CASSLGPDRNIYGYTF
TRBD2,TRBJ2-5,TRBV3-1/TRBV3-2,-,TGTGCCAGCAGCCACACTAGCGGGGGGGAGCAAGAGACCCAGTACTTC,CASSHTSGGEQETQYF
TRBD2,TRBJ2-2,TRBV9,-,TGTGCCAGCAGCCCCCGGTTCCTAGCGGGGGACACCGGGGAGCTGTTTTTT,CASSPRFLAGDTGELFF
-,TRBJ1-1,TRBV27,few,TGTGCCAGCAGTTTATCGCAGGCCTTCCCCAGGCCTGAAGCTTTCTTT,CASSLSQAFPRPEAFF
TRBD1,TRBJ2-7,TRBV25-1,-,TGTGCCAGCAGACAGGGGGCGGGTTACGAGCAGTACTTC,CASRQGAGYEQYF
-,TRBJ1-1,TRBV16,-,TGTGCCAGCAGCCCCACAACGAACACTGAAGCTTTCTTT,CASSPTTNTEAFF
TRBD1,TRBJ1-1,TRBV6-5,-,TGTGCCAGCAGGGCAGGGGGCGAGAACACTGAAGCTTTCTTT,CASRAGGENTEAFF
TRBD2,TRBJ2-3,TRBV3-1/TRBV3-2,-,TGTGCCAGCAAGCTAGCGGGGGCTGTGAATACGCAGTATTTT,CASKLAGAVNTQYF
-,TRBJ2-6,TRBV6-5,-,TGTGCCAGCAGTCGTTCCGGGGCCAACGTCCTGACTTTC,CASSRSGANVLTF
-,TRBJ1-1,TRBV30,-,TGTGCCTGGAGTTTTACTATAGACACTGAAGCTTTCTTT,CAWSFTIDTEAFF
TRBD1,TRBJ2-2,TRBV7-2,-,TGTGCCAGCAGCCCCGGACAGGGTACCGGGGAGCTGTTTTTT,CASSPGQGTGELFF
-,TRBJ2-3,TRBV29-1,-,TGCAGCGTTCAGGCAGGGTCGACAGATACGCAGTATTTT,CSVQAGSTDTQYF
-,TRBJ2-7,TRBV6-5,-,TGTGCCAGCAGTTACGGCAGGACAGCCTACGAGCAGTACTTC,CASSYGRTAYEQYF
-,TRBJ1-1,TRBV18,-,TGTGCCAGCTTAGGGGCCAGGGGATCGAGGGACATGAACACTGAAGCTTTCTTT,CASLGARGSRDMNTEAFF
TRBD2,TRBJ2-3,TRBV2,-,TGTGCCAGCACCCCGGCGGAGACTAGCGGGGGGGCATGGACAGATACGCAGTATTTT,CASTPAETSGGAWTDTQYF
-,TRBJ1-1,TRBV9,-,TGTGCCAGCAGCGGGGGGGTAAGGGCCGCTTTCTTT,CASSGGVRAAFF
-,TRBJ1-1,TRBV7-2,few,TGTGCCAGCAGCTTAACAGTCTCTGGGGCTTTCTTT,CASSLTVSGAFF
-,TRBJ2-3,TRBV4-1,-,TGCGCCAGCAGCCAAGACACTAGCATCGCGCAGTATTTT,CASSQDTSIAQYF
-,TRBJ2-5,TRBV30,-,TGTGCCTGGAGACCCGGCCAGGGCCCCCAAGAGACCCAGTACTTC,CAWRPGQGPQETQYF
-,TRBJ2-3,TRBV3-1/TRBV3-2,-,TGTGCCAGCAGCCCCCTCGCTGTTGCGGGCCGAGATACGCAGTATTTT,CASSPLAVAGRDTQYF
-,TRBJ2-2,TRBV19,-,TGTGCGATAGGACAACGGAACACCGGGGAGCTGTTTTTT,CAIGQRNTGELFF
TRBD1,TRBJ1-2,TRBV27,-,TGTGCCAGCAGTACACAGGGACAGGGACCGTCTGGCTACACCTTC,CASSTQGQGPSGYTF
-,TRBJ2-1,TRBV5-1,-,TGCGCCAGCAGCTTGGGGAGCTCCTACAATGAGCAGTTCTTC,CASSLGSSYNEQFF
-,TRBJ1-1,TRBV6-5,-,TGTGCCAGCAGTTACGAGTCAGGGGTGAACACTGAAGCTTTCTTT,CASSYESGVNTEAFF
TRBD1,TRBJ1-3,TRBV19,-,TGTGCCAGTAGCCCCAACAGGGGTAAGGCTGGAAACACCATATATTTT,CASSPNRGKAGNTIYF
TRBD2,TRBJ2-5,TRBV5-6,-,TGTGCCAGCAGCTTGGGACTAGCGGTGGGAGAGACCCAGTACTTC,CASSLGLAVGETQYF
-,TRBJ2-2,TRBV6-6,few,TGTGCCAGCAGCCACACGACCGGGGAGCTGTTTTTT,CASSHTTGELFF
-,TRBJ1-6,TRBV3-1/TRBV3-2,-,TGTGCCAGCAGCCAGTCCTCCCATAATTCACCCCTCCACTTT,CASSQSSHNSPLHF
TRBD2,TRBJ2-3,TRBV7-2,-,TGTGCCAGCAGCCTTAGCGGGGATTTCACAGATACGCAGTATTTT,CASSLSGDFTDTQYF
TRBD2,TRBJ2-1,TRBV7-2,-,TGTGCCAGCAGTCGCGATTCAGCGGGGGGGGACAATGAGCAGTTCTTC,CASSRDSAGGDNEQFF
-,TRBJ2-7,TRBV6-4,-,TGTGCCAGCAGTGTGGGCCCGGGACTGCCCTACGAGCAGTACTTC,CASSVGPGLPYEQYF